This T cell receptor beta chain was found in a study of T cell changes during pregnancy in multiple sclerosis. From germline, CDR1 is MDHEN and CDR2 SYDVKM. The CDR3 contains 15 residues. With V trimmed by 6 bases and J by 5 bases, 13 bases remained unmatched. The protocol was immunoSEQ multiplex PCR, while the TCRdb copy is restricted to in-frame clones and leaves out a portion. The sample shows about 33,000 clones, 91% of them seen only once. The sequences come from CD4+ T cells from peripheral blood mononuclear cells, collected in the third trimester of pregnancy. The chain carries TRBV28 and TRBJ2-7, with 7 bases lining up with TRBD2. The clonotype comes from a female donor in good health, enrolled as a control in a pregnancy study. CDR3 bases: TGTGCCAGCAGCCCATGGCGGGAGTTAGGGGACGAGCAGTACTTC. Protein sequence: CASSPWRELGDEQYF.